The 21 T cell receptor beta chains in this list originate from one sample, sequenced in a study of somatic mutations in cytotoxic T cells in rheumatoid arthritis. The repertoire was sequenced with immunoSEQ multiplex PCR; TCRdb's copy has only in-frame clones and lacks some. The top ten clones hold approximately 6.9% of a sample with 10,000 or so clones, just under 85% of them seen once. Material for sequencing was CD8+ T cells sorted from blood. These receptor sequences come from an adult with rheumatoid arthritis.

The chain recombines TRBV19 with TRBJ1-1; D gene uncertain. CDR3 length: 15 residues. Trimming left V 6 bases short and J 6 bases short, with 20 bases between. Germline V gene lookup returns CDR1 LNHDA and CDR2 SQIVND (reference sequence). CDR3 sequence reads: CASSVKRVPLPEAFF. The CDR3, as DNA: TGTGCCAGTAGCGTAAAACGGGTCCCCCTCCCTGAAGCTTTCTTT. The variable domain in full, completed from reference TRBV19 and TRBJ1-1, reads DGGITQSPKYLFRKEGQNVTLSCEQNLNHDAMYWYRQDPGQGLRLIYYSQIVNDFQKGDIAEGYSVSREKKESFPLTVTSAQKNPTAFYLCASSVKRVPLPEAFFGQGTRLTVV.

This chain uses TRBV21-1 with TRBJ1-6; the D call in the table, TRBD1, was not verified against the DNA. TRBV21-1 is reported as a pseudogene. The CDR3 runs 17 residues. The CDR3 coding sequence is TGTGCCAGCAGTCCCCCCCCCGGGACAGGGGGTTCTTCACCCCTCCACTTT. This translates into CASSPPPGTGGSSPLHF.

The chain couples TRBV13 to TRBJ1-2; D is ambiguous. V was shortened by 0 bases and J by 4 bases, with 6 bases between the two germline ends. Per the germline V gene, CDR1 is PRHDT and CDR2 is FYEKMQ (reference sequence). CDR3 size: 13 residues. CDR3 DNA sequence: TGTGCCAGCAGCTTAGGTCAGTCCTATGGCTACACCTTC. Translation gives CASSLGQSYGYTF.

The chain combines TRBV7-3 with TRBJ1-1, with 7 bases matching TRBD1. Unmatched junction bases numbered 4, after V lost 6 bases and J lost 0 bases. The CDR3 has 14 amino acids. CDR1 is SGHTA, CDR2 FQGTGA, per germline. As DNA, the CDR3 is TGTGCCAGCAGGCAGGGGGGAATGAACACTGAAGCTTTCTTT. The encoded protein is CASRQGGMNTEAFF.

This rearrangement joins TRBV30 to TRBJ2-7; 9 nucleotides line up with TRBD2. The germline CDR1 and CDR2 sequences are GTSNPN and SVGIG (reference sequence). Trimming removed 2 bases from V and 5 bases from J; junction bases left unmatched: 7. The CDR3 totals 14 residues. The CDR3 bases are TGTGCCTGGAGTCGGGTAAGCGGGGGGAACGAGCAGTACTTC. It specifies CAWSRVSGGNEQYF.

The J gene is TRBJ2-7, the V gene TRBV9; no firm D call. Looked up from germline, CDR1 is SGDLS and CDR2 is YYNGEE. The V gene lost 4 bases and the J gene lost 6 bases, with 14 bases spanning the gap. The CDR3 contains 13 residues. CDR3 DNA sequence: TGTGCCAGCAGCAACAGTTTAGGGTTCGAGCAGTACTTC. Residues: CASSNSLGFEQYF.

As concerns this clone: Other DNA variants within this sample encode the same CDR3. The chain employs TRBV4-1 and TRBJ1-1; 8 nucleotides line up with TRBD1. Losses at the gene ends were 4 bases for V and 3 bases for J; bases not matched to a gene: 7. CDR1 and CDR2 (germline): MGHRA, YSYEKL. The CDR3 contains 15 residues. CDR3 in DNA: TGCGCCAGCAGCCCGTCCCAGGGGGCCTACACTGAAGCTTTCTTT. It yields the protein CASSPSQGAYTEAFF.

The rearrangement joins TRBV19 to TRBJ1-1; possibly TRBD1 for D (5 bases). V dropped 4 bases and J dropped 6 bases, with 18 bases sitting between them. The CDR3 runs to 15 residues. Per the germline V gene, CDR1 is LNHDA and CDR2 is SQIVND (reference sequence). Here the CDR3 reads CASSSGKYQGAEAFF. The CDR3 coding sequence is TGTGCCAGTAGTAGTGGAAAGTACCAGGGCGCTGAAGCTTTCTTT. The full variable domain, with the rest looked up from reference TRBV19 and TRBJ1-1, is DGGITQSPKYLFRKEGQNVTLSCEQNLNHDAMYWYRQDPGQGLRLIYYSQIVNDFQKGDIAEGYSVSREKKESFPLTVTSAQKNPTAFYLCASSSGKYQGAEAFFGQGTRLTVV.

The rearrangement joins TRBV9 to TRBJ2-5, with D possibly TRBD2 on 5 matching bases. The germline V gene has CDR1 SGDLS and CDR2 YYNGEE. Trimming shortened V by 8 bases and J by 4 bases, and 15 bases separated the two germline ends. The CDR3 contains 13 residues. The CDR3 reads CASQSGVGETQYF. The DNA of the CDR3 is TGTGCCAGTCAATCCGGGGTCGGAGAGACCCAGTACTTC.

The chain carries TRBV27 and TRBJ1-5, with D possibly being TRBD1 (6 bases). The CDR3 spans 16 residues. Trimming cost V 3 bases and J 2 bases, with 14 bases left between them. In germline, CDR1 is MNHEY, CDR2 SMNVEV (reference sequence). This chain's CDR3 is CASSFRGGDGNQPQHF. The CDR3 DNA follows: TGTGCCAGCAGTTTTAGGGGGGGAGATGGCAATCAGCCCCAGCATTTT.

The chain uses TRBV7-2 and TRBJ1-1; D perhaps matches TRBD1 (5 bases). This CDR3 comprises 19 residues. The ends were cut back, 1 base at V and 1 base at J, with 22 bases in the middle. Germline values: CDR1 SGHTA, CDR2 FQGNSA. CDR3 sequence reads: CASSLGWVAAGARNTEAFF. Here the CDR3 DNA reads TGTGCCAGCAGCTTAGGGTGGGTGGCTGCCGGGGCACGGAACACTGAAGCTTTCTTT. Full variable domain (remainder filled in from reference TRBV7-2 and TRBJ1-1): GAGVSQSPSNKVTEKGKDVELRCDPISGHTALYWYRQSLGQGLEFLIYFQGNSAPDKSGLPSDRFSAERTGGSVSTLTIQRTQQEDSAVYLCASSLGWVAAGARNTEAFFGQGTRLTVV.

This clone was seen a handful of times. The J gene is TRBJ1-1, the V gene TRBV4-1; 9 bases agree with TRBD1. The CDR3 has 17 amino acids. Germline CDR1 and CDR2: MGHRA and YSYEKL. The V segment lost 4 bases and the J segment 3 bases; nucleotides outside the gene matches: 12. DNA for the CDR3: TGCGCCAGCAGCCGCACCGGGACAGGGATTCAGGACACTGAAGCTTTCTTT. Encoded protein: CASSRTGTGIQDTEAFF.

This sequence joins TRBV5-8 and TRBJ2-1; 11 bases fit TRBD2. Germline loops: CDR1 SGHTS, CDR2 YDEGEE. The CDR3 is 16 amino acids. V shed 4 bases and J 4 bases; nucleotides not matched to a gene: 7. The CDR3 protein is CASSALAGGPYNEQFF. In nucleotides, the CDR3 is TGTGCCAGCAGCGCGTTAGCGGGAGGGCCTTACAATGAGCAGTTCTTC.

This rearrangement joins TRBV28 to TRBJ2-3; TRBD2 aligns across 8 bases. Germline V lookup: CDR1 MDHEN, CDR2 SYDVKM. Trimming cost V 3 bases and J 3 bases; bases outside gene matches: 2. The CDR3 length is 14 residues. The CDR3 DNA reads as TGTGCCAGCAGTTTTGTAGCGGGGACAGATACGCAGTATTTT. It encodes CASSFVAGTDTQYF.

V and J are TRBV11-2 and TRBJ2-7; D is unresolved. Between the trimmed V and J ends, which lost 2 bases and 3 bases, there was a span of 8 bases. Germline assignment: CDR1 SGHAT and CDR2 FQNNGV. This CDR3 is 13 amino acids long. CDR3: CASSLSSVYEQYF. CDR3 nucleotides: TGTGCCAGCAGCTTATCCTCGGTCTACGAGCAGTACTTC.

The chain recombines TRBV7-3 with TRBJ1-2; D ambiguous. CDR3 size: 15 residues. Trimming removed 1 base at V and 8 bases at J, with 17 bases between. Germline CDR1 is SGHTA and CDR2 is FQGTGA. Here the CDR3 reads CASSLNAGSLAGYTF. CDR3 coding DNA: TGTGCCAGCAGCTTAAATGCGGGATCCCTAGCGGGCTACACCTTC.

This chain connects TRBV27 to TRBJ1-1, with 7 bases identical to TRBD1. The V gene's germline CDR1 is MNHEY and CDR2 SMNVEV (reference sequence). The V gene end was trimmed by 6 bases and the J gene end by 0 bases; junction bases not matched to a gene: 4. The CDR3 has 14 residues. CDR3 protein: CASRYRGMNTEAFF. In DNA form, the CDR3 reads TGTGCCAGCAGATACAGGGGAATGAACACTGAAGCTTTCTTT.

The chain's CDR3 is CASIKGLTQYF. CDR3 sequence (DNA): TGTGCCAGCATCAAGGGGCTCACGCAGTATTTT. V is TRBV7-2 and J is TRBJ2-3; possible D gene TRBD1, 5 bases. The V gene's germline CDR1 is SGHTA and CDR2 FQGNSA. The V end lost 7 bases, the J end lost 9 bases, and 11 bases lay between the germline ends. The CDR3 totals 11 residues. Using reference TRBV7-2 and TRBJ2-3 for the parts outside the CDR3, the full variable domain is GAGVSQSPSNKVTEKGKDVELRCDPISGHTALYWYRQSLGQGLEFLIYFQGNSAPDKSGLPSDRFSAERTGGSVSTLTIQRTQQEDSAVYLCASIKGLTQYFGPGTRLTVL.

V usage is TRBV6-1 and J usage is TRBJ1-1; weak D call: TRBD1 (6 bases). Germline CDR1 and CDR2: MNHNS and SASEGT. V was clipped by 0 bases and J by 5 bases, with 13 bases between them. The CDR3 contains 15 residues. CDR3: CASSEARTGKTEAFF. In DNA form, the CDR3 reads TGTGCCAGCAGTGAAGCGCGCACAGGGAAAACTGAAGCTTTCTTT.

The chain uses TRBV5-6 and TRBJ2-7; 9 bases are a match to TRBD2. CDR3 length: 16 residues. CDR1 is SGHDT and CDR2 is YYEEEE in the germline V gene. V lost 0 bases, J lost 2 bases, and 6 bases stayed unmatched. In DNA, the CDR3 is TGTGCCAGCAGCTTGGAAATAGCGGGAGACGCCTACGAGCAGTACTTC. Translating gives CASSLEIAGDAYEQYF.

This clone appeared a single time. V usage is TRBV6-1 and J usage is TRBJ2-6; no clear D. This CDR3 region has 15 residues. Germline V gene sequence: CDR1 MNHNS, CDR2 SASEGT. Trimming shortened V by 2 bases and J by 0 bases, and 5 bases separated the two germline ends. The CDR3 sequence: CASSETVSGANVLTF. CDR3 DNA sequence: TGTGCCAGCAGTGAAACCGTCTCTGGGGCCAACGTCCTGACTTTC.